These T cell receptor beta chains were read from a single sample in a study of CD8 T cells in Susac syndrome. In TCRdb, the immunoSEQ multiplex PCR reads were re-called with MiXCR into one record per CDR3 protein. Among approximately 46,000 distinct CDR3 sequences listed, about 91% were seen once. The material sequenced was CD8+ T cells from PBMCs. The receptors here all came from a human donor in good health. Both conserved end residues are part of each CDR3. The order of the fields is V gene, J gene, CDR3 protein.

V gene: TRBV5-4
J gene: TRBJ1-1
CDR3 protein: CAITGGNTEAFF

V gene: TRBV20-1
J gene: TRBJ2-7
CDR3 protein: CSPWDRATYEQYF

V gene: TRBV5-5
J gene: TRBJ2-1
CDR3 protein: CASSLDGTGRHEQFF

V gene: TRBV19
J gene: TRBJ2-1
CDR3 protein: CASSVRQGAGEQFF

V gene: TRBV6-2/TRBV6-3
J gene: TRBJ1-1
CDR3 protein: CASREGFTEAFF

V gene: TRBV13
J gene: TRBJ2-7
CDR3 protein: CASSPDRAGWEQYF

V gene: TRBV10-3
J gene: TRBJ2-7
CDR3 protein: CAIRETGSQREQYF

V gene: TRBV9
J gene: TRBJ2-3
CDR3 protein: CASSPGLAGVNTQYF

V gene: TRBV6-1
J gene: TRBJ2-7
CDR3 protein: CASRDRGKNEQYF

V gene: TRBV14
J gene: TRBJ1-1
CDR3 protein: CASSQGQLGEAFF